This T cell receptor (beta chain) was captured in a study of OX40 agonist ivuxolimab in advanced cancers. CDR3 length: 13 amino acids. Germline assignment: CDR1 SNHLY and CDR2 FYNNEI. Trimming stripped 4 bases from V and 3 bases from J, with 10 bases between. Profiled with immunoSEQ multiplex PCR; TCRdb holds only in-frame clones, not every one. The sample lists approximately 82,000 clones; around 85% were seen once. Study results and limitations: At doses 0.1 to 3.0 mg/kg, CD4+ and CD8+ clones expanded.

This clone appeared once. Its antigen is not identified. This receptor was identified in an adult with an advanced solid tumor such as melanoma, head and neck, liver or kidney cancer. The rearrangement joins TRBV2 to TRBJ2-7, with TRBD2 as a possible D gene (5 bases). The sample consisted of CD4+ or CD8+ T cells sorted from blood, taken in a trial of the OX40 agonist ivuxolimab. The CDR3 reads CASSVGGGYEQYF. DNA for the CDR3: TGTGCCAGCAGTGTTGGAGGCGGCTACGAGCAGTACTTC. The full variable domain, its missing parts supplied by reference TRBV2 and TRBJ2-7, is EPEVTQTPSHQVTQMGQEVILRCVPISNHLYFYWYRQILGQKVEFLVSFYNNEISEKSEIFDDQFSVERPDGSNFTLKIRSTKLEDSAMYFCASSVGGGYEQYFGPGTRLTVT.